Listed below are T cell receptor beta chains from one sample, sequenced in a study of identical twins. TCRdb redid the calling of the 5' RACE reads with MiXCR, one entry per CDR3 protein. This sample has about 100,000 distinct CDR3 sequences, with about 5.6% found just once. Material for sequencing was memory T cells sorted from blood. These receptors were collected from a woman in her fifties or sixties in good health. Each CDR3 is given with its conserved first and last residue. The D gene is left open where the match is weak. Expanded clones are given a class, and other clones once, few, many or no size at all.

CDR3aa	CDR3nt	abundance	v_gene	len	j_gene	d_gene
CASSLSSRVNYGYTF	TGTGCCAGCAGTTTATCATCCCGGGTTAACTATGGCTACACCTTC	-	TRBV12-3/TRBV12-4	15	TRBJ1-2	-
CASSVDPSSYEQYF	TGTGCCAGCAGCGTGGACCCCAGCTCCTACGAGCAGTACTTC	-	TRBV9	14	TRBJ2-7	-
CASSREGDSPEDEQFF	TGTGCCAGCAGCCGTGAGGGGGACTCCCCTGAGGATGAGCAGTTCTTC	-	TRBV3-1	16	TRBJ2-1	-
CAWSVGGSGANVLTF	TGTGCCTGGAGTGTAGGGGGCTCTGGGGCCAACGTCCTGACTTTC	-	TRBV30	15	TRBJ2-6	-
CASSSRGGMTEAFF	TGTGCCAGCAGCTCCAGGGGGGGAATGACTGAAGCTTTCTTT	few	TRBV7-9	14	TRBJ1-1	TRBD1
CASSPTSGLYNEQFF	TGCGCCAGCAGCCCGACTAGCGGGCTCTACAATGAGCAGTTCTTC	many	TRBV4-1	15	TRBJ2-1	TRBD2
CASSLQGGYTF	TGTGCCAGTAGTCTTCAGGGTGGCTACACCTTC	few	TRBV19	11	TRBJ1-2	-
CSVERPPGQGALEQYF	TGCAGCGTTGAACGACCACCGGGACAGGGGGCTCTCGAGCAGTACTTC	many	TRBV29-1	16	TRBJ2-7	TRBD1
CASIGLAGHTGELFF	TGTGCCAGCATCGGACTAGCGGGCCACACCGGGGAGCTGTTTTTT	few	TRBV6-1	15	TRBJ2-2	TRBD2
CASSETANTGELFF	TGTGCCAGCTCAGAGACAGCAAACACCGGGGAGCTGTTTTTT	-	TRBV18	14	TRBJ2-2	-
CAWVGRVDNEQFF	TGTGCCTGGGTGGGGCGGGTGGACAATGAGCAGTTCTTC	many	TRBV30	13	TRBJ2-1	-
CASSNIADPSYEQYF	TGTGCCAGCAGCAACATAGCGGATCCCTCCTACGAGCAGTACTTC	-	TRBV9	15	TRBJ2-7	-
CSAGSGSGADTQYF	TGCAGTGCTGGTAGCGGGAGCGGTGCAGATACGCAGTATTTT	many	TRBV20-1	14	TRBJ2-3	TRBD2
CASTSYPGQGFTEAFF	TGTGCCAGCACCAGTTACCCCGGACAGGGATTCACTGAAGCTTTCTTT	many	TRBV12-3/TRBV12-4	16	TRBJ1-1	TRBD1
CASSPGQSNTGELFF	TGCGCCAGCAGCCCGGGACAGTCGAACACCGGGGAGCTGTTTTTT	many	TRBV5-1	15	TRBJ2-2	TRBD1
CASSLGVLAGGNRYQETQYF	TGCGCCAGCAGCTTGGGGGTACTAGCGGGAGGCAACAGGTACCAAGAGACCCAGTACTTC	-	TRBV5-1	20	TRBJ2-5	TRBD2
CASSLGSVQQELFF	TGCGCCAGCAGCTTGGGATCGGTTCAACAGGAGCTGTTTTTT	many	TRBV5-1	14	TRBJ2-2	-
CASSEASGAHEKLFF	TGTGCCAGCAGTGAAGCTTCGGGGGCTCACGAAAAACTGTTTTTT	few	TRBV6-1	15	TRBJ1-4	-
CASSLSGELNQPQHF	TGCGCCAGCAGCTTATCCGGGGAATTGAATCAGCCCCAGCATTTT	many	TRBV5-1	15	TRBJ1-5	-
CASSLDLAGAQYF	TGTGCCAGCAGCTTAGATTTGGCGGGAGCTCAGTACTTC	many	TRBV11-2	13	TRBJ2-4	TRBD2
CAISDDRGQNEKLFF	TGTGCCATCAGTGATGACCGAGGACAAAATGAAAAACTGTTTTTT	many	TRBV10-3	15	TRBJ1-4	-
CATSKTYPGTSAGTYEQYF	TGTGCCACCAGCAAAACGTACCCCGGGACTAGCGCAGGGACCTACGAGCAGTACTTC	many	TRBV15	19	TRBJ2-7	TRBD2
CASSRLCGDSSNQPQHF	TGTGCCAGCAGCAGGCTTTGTGGGGACAGTAGCAATCAGCCCCAGCATTTT	many	TRBV21-1	17	TRBJ1-5	-
CATSRTGMSNEQFF	TGTGCCACCAGCAGGACAGGGATGTCGAATGAGCAGTTCTTC	-	TRBV24-1	14	TRBJ2-1	TRBD1
CASWGQGARRGYNEQFF	TGTGCCAGCTGGGGACAGGGGGCCCGACGGGGATACAATGAGCAGTTCTTC	many	TRBV3-1	17	TRBJ2-1	TRBD1
CASSPLGTSEQETQYF	TGTGCCAGCAGCCCCCTCGGGACTAGCGAGCAAGAGACCCAGTACTTC	-	TRBV27	16	TRBJ2-5	TRBD2
CASRRTAGNTIYF	TGCGCCAGTAGGAGGACCGCAGGAAACACCATATATTTT	many	TRBV5-1	13	TRBJ1-3	-
CASSLGQGAKNIQYF	TGTGCCAGCAGTTTGGGACAGGGGGCCAAAAACATTCAGTACTTC	many	TRBV27	15	TRBJ2-4	TRBD1